This T cell receptor (beta chain) was recorded in a study of neurological immune-mediated disorders. Overall study results and limits: The highest TCR clonal expansion occurred in HTLV-1-associated myelopathy; multiple sclerosis fell below healthy controls.

About this clonotype itself: Its specificity is not known.

Each CDR3 protein is one row after TCRdb ran MiXCR on the 5' RACE reads. This sample has roughly 31,000 distinct CDR3 sequences, with approximately 20% found just once. The sequence came from a man in his fifties with HTLV-1-associated myelopathy (HAM/TSP). Source material: CD4+ T cells from blood.

The CDR3 sequence: CSATPFRGLVNTEAFF. CDR3 sequence (DNA): TGCAGTGCAACACCATTCAGGGGCCTCGTGAACACTGAAGCTTTCTTT. This chain uses TRBV20-1 with TRBJ1-1; tentative D call: TRBD1 (6 bases). Trimming took 6 bases from V and 0 from J, leaving 20 bases between them. CDR1 is DFQATT and CDR2 is SNEGSKA in the germline V gene (reference sequence). The CDR3 extends over 16 amino acids.